This passage covers 24 T cell receptor beta chains from one sample sequenced in a study of CXCR3-negative and CXCR3-positive naive CD8 T cells. Researchers prepared the TRB cDNA libraries using 5' RACE with UMI labels. TCRdb re-called the 5' RACE reads and catalogs CDR3 proteins one per entry, DNA excluded. The sample has some 130,000 distinct CDR3 sequences, and its top ten clones hold 0.29%. The sample taken for sequencing was naive CXCR3- CD8+ T cells from blood. Documented subset: CD45RO-CCR7+CD27+CD95- naive CD8+ T cells lacking CXCR3 (TNR3-). These receptors all come from a human donor in good health. Some clones in this sample may be carry-over from other donors' samples.

The chain uses TRBV9 and TRBJ2-3; the D call from TCRdb, TRBD1, cannot be confirmed without DNA. From germline, CDR1 is SGDLS and CDR2 YYNGEE. This CDR3 is built from 13 residues. The CDR3: CASSPGTTDTQYF.

The rearrangement links TRBV7-9 to TRBJ2-7; no DNA is available, so the TRBD2 call from TCRdb remains unchecked. Germline CDR1 and CDR2: SEHNR and FQNEAQ (reference sequence). This CDR3 has 15 amino acids. The CDR3 reads CASSPWDYSKDEQYF.

CDR3 protein: CASSYLTVGEQFF. The chain combines TRBV6-2 or TRBV6-3 with TRBJ2-1; TCRdb returns TRBD1, unconfirmable since there is no DNA. The CDR3 runs to 13 residues. Germline V lookup: CDR1 MNHEY, CDR2 SVGEGT.

The rearrangement joins TRBV12-5 to TRBJ1-1; TCRdb designates TRBD1, a call that cannot be tested without DNA. There are 16 residues in the CDR3. CDR1 is LGHNT, CDR2 FRNRAP, per germline. CDR3 residues: CASGLPWGRLRTEAFF.

The V and J genes are TRBV19 and TRBJ2-7. The CDR3 has 14 residues. Germline V lookup: CDR1 LNHDA, CDR2 SQIVND (reference sequence). CDR3: CASSIVNSRDEQYF.

The chain links TRBV7-9 to TRBJ2-4; TCRdb selects TRBD2, and the lack of DNA leaves this call unchecked. Germline values: CDR1 SEHNR, CDR2 FQNEAQ (reference sequence). CDR3 length equals 19 residues. This chain's CDR3 is CASSSRAGTSGTTRDIQYF.

This chain connects TRBV5-1 to TRBJ1-1. CDR1 is SGHRS and CDR2 is YFSETQ in the germline V gene. The CDR3 has 14 amino acids. This chain's CDR3 is CASSLEPSNTEAFF. The full variable domain, completed using reference TRBV5-1 and TRBJ1-1, is KAGVTQTPRYLIKTRGQQVTLSCSPISGHRSVSWYQQTPGQGLQFLFEYFSETQRNKGNFPGRFSGRQFSNSRSEMNVSTLELGDSALYLCASSLEPSNTEAFFGQGTRLTVV.

The rearrangement joins TRBV6-6 to TRBJ2-7; the D call of TRBD2 rests on TCRdb alone, since no DNA is present to check it. CDR1 is MNHNY and CDR2 is SVGAGI in the germline V gene (reference sequence). This CDR3 is 14 amino acids long. The CDR3 loop is CASSRPEGPYEQYF.

This chain joins TRBV9 and TRBJ2-1; lacking DNA, the TRBD1 call made by TCRdb goes unchecked. The CDR3 runs to 15 residues. Germline CDR1 reads SGDLS; CDR2 reads YYNGEE. CDR3: CASSVAAGAYNEQFF.

The chain employs TRBV27 and TRBJ2-7; lacking DNA, the TRBD2 call made by TCRdb goes unchecked. CDR1 MNHEY and CDR2 SMNVEV come from the germline V gene (reference sequence). The CDR3 is 15 amino acids. The CDR3 loop reads CARSFGAAGGYEQYF.

The genes are TRBV3-1 and TRBJ2-3. Germline CDR1 LGHDT, CDR2 YNNKEL (reference sequence). CDR3 length: 13 residues. The CDR3 sequence is CASSQDMADTQYF.

The chain links TRBV7-9 to TRBJ1-4. The CDR3 sequence is 14 residues long. The V gene's germline CDR1 is SEHNR and CDR2 FQNEAQ (reference sequence). The CDR3 sequence is CASSYPTANEKLFF.

CDR3 sequence: CASSQEGLVGGNEQFF. The chain uses TRBV4-1 and TRBJ2-1; absent DNA, TCRdb's TRBD2 call cannot be checked. The germline CDR1 and CDR2 sequences are MGHRA and YSYEKL. The CDR3 has 16 residues.

The genes are TRBV4-2 and TRBJ1-1; the TCRdb call, TRBD1, lacks DNA for checking. In germline, CDR1 is LGHNA, CDR2 YNFKEQ. The CDR3 length is 14 residues. CDR3 region: CASSPTGENTEAFF.

The chain uses TRBV13 and TRBJ1-4; checking the TCRdb D call of TRBD1 is not possible without DNA. CDR1 PRHDT and CDR2 FYEKMQ come from the germline V gene (reference sequence). This CDR3 comprises 14 residues. The CDR3 is CASSPGIRNEKLFF. Full variable domain (missing parts from reference TRBV13 and TRBJ1-4): AAGVIQSPRHLIKEKRETATLKCYPIPRHDTVYWYQQGPGQDPQFLISFYEKMQSDKGSIPDRFSAQQFSDYHSELNMSSLELGDSALYFCASSPGIRNEKLFFGSGTQLSVL.

The CDR3: CASSITGSGTGEQFF. The rearrangement links TRBV7-3 to TRBJ2-2; the D gene TCRdb calls, TRBD1, cannot be checked with no DNA. The CDR3 is 15 residues long. The V gene's germline CDR1 is SGHTA and CDR2 FQGTGA.

V and J are TRBV18 and TRBJ2-2; no DNA is available, so the TRBD2 call from TCRdb remains unchecked. The CDR3 has 14 residues. The germline V gene has CDR1 KGHSH and CDR2 LQKENI. The CDR3 spells CASSPRTNTGELFF.

This chain joins TRBV28 and TRBJ2-7. From germline, CDR1 is MDHEN and CDR2 SYDVKM. The CDR3 extends over 11 amino acids. CDR3 in amino acids: CASSYYSEQYF.

The chain combines TRBV27 with TRBJ2-1; without DNA, the TCRdb call of TRBD1 cannot be checked. There are 12 residues in the CDR3. The V gene's germline CDR1 is MNHEY and CDR2 SMNVEV (reference sequence). CDR3 amino acids: CASSLGGDEQFF.

The chain is built from TRBV12-3 or TRBV12-4 and TRBJ2-3. The CDR3 consists of 12 residues. Here the CDR3 reads CASSLDGDTQYF.

The rearrangement uses TRBV12-3 or TRBV12-4 and TRBJ2-2; TCRdb names TRBD1, which stays unverified in the absence of DNA. This CDR3 is 13 amino acids long. The CDR3 sequence: CASSSGQTGELFF.

J is TRBJ2-5 and V is TRBV7-9; TCRdb gives TRBD1 as the D gene, but with no DNA this cannot be confirmed. CDR3 length: 13 residues. Germline assignment: CDR1 SEHNR and CDR2 FQNEAQ (reference sequence). CDR3 residues: CASSPPGGETQYF.

V gene TRBV10-3 combines with J gene TRBJ2-7. The CDR3 is made up of 14 amino acids. In germline, CDR1 is ENHRY, CDR2 SYGVKD. The CDR3 sequence is CAISESVGYNEQYF.

The chain joins TRBV7-3 to TRBJ2-7; without DNA, the TCRdb call of TRBD2 cannot be checked. This CDR3 spans 14 amino acids. In germline, CDR1 is SGHTA, CDR2 FQGTGA. CDR3: CASSSSGGSYEQYF.